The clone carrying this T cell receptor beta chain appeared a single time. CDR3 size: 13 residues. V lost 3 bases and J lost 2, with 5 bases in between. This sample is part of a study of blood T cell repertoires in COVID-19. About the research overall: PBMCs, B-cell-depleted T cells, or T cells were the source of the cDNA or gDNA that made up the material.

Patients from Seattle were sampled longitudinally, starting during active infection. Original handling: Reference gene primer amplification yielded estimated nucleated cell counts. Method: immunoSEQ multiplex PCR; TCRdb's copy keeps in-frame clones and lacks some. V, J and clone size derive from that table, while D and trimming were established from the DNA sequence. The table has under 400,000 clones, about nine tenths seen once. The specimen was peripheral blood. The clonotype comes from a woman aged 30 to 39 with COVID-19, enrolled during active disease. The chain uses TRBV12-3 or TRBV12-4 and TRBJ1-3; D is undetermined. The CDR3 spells CASSFRAGNTIYF. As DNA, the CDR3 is TGTGCCAGCAGTTTCCGGGCTGGAAACACCATATATTTT.